This entry lists 5 T cell receptor beta chains sequenced from one sample in a study of cytomegalovirus exposure and HLA in healthy donors. Primers: 60 Vbeta forward and 13 Jbeta reverse. TCRdb's table, derived via immunoSEQ multiplex PCR, lists solely in-frame clones and lacks some. The sample carries some 110,000 clones, 80% to 90% recorded once. Sequences were obtained from PBMCs. These receptors were obtained from a man over 45 in good health and CMV-seronegative.

The rearrangement links TRBV6-5 to TRBJ1-2, with 8 bases matching TRBD1. Germline loops: CDR1 MNHEY, CDR2 SVGAGI. The CDR3 covers 15 residues. J lost 3 bases, V lost 2 bases, and 5 bases had no gene match. The CDR3 DNA reads TGTGCCAGCAGTTACGCCGGACAGGGATACTATGGCTACACCTTC. This translates into CASSYAGQGYYGYTF.

J is TRBJ1-2 and V is TRBV30; 9 bases are a match to TRBD1. CDR3 length equals 13 residues. The germline V gene encodes CDR1 GTSNPN and CDR2 SVGIG (reference sequence). V dropped 0 bases and J dropped 5; count of bases not matched to a gene: 1. CDR3 protein: CAWSVGTGYGYTF. The CDR3 DNA is TGTGCCTGGAGTGTAGGGACAGGGTATGGCTACACCTTC.

The chain links TRBV18 to TRBJ1-4; 7 bases match TRBD1. With V trimmed by 2 bases and J by 6 bases, 6 bases remained unmatched. Germline CDR1 and CDR2: KGHSH and LQKENI. The CDR3 spans 15 residues. The CDR3 spells CASSPSTGEDEKLFF. CDR3 DNA sequence: TGTGCCAGCTCACCAAGTACAGGGGAAGATGAAAAACTGTTTTTT. The variable domain in full, with the rest retrieved from reference TRBV18 and TRBJ1-4, is NAGVMQNPRHLVRRRGQEARLRCSPMKGHSHVYWYRQLPEEGLKFMVYLQKENIIDESGMPKERFSAEFPKEGPSILRIQQVVRGDSAAYFCASSPSTGEDEKLFFGSGTQLSVL.

The chain uses TRBV18 and TRBJ2-5, with 9 positions matching TRBD2. Germline CDR1 reads KGHSH; CDR2 reads LQKENI. The V segment lost 0 bases and the J segment 3 bases; nucleotides outside the gene matches: 2. The CDR3 runs 15 residues. This chain's CDR3 is CASSPPGLAEETQYF. CDR3 coding DNA: TGTGCCAGCTCACCACCGGGACTAGCAGAAGAGACCCAGTACTTC.

The chain employs TRBV18 and TRBJ1-1, with 7 bases identical to TRBD1. The CDR3 contains 15 residues. Losses at the gene ends were 3 bases for V and 11 bases for J; bases not matched to a gene: 15. CDR1 is KGHSH and CDR2 is LQKENI in the germline V gene. The CDR3, as DNA: TGTGCCAGCTCACCTACTACCGGACAGGAGACAACGGCTTTCTTT. Translated: CASSPTTGQETTAFF.